This T cell receptor (beta chain) came from a study of blood T cell repertoires in COVID-19. The overall study: Samples taken during acute and convalescent COVID-19 were collected in the United States, Italy and Spain.

TCRdb's table, derived via immunoSEQ multiplex PCR, lists solely in-frame clones and lacks some. The sample consists of about 180,000 clones, 88% of them appearing once. The CDR3 covers 13 residues. Trimming cost V 2 bases and J 5 bases, with 8 bases left between them. Germline V gene lookup returns CDR1 SGHRS and CDR2 YFSETQ. This receptor was identified in a woman aged 25 to 39 with acute or convalescent COVID-19. The rearrangement uses TRBV5-1 and TRBJ2-1; D not certain. Material: peripheral blood. The CDR3 is CASSFGQNNEQFF. DNA for the CDR3: TGCGCCAGCAGCTTCGGTCAAAACAATGAGCAGTTCTTC. The variable domain in full, completed from reference TRBV5-1 and TRBJ2-1, reads KAGVTQTPRYLIKTRGQQVTLSCSPISGHRSVSWYQQTPGQGLQFLFEYFSETQRNKGNFPGRFSGRQFSNSRSEMNVSTLELGDSALYLCASSFGQNNEQFFGPGTRLTVL.